Reported below is one T cell receptor beta chain. This sample was included in a study of control samples from healthy donors and cancer patients. Using immunoSEQ multiplex PCR, the repertoire was profiled, and TCRdb retains in-frame clones only, with some absent. The sample lists about 85,000 clones, roughly 89% occurring once. Trimming stripped 3 bases from V and 10 bases from J, with 15 bases between. This CDR3 has 12 amino acids. The germline CDR1 and CDR2 sequences are DFQATT and SNEGSKA (reference sequence). The source material was blood. V and J are TRBV20-1 and TRBJ1-1; D is undetermined. The clonotype originates from a woman aged 60-75 years in good health. The CDR3 sequence is CSASFAGRPAFF. The CDR3 bases are TGCAGTGCTAGTTTTGCAGGACGCCCAGCTTTCTTT.